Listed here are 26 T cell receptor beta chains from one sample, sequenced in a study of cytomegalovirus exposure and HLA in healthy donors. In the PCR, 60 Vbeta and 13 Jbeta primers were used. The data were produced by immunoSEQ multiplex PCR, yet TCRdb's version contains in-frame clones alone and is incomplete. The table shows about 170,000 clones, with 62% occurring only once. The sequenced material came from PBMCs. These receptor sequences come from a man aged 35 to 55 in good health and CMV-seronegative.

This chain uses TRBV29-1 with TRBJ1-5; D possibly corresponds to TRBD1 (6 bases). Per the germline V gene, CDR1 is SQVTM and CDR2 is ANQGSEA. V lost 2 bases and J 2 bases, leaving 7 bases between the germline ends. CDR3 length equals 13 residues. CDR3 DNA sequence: TGCAGCGTTGAATCAGGGGGCAATCAGCCCCAGCATTTT. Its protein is CSVESGGNQPQHF.

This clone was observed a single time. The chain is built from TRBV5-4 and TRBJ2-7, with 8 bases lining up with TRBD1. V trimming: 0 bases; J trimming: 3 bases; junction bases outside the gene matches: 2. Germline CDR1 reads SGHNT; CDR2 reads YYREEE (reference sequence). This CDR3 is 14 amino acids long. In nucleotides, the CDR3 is TGTGCCAGCAGCTTGGGGGGGACAGGCTACGAGCAGTACTTC. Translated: CASSLGGTGYEQYF.

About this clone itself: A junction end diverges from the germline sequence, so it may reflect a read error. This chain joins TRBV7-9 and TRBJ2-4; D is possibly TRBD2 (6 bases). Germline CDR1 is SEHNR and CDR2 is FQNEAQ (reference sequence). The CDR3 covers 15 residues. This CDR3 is CSSSSMAGTKNIQYF. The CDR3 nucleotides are TGTTCCAGCAGCTCCATGGCGGGGACCAAAAACATTCAGTACTTC.

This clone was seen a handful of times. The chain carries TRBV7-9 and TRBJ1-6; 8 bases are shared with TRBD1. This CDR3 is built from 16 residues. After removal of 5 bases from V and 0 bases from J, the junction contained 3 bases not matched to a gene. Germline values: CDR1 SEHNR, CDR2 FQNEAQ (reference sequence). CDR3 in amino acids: CASSPRGPSYNSPLHF. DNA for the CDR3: TGTGCCAGCAGCCCCAGGGGGCCCTCCTATAATTCACCCCTCCACTTT.

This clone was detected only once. Here the CDR3 reads CASSSTSLAGGPEQYF. The CDR3 region has the DNA TGTGCCAGCAGCTCTACCAGTCTAGCGGGAGGCCCCGAGCAGTACTTC. This chain connects TRBV7-9 to TRBJ2-7, with 11 bases matching TRBD2. Germline trimming cut 4 bases from V and 6 bases from J; bases unmatched to any gene: 11. Germline V gene data show CDR1 as SEHNR and CDR2 as FQNEAQ (reference sequence). This CDR3 is built from 16 residues.

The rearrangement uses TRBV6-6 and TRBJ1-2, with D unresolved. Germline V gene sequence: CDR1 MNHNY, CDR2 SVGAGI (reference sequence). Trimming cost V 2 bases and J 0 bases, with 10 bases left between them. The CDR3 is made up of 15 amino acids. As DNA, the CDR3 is TGTGCCAGCAGTTACGGGTCGGGAGCTAACTATGGCTACACCTTC. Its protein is CASSYGSGANYGYTF.

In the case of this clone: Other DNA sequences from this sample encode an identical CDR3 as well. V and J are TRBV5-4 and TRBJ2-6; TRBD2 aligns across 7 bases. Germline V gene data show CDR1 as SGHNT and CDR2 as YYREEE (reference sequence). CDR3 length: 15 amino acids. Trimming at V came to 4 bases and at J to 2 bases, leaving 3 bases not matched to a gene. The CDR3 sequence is CASSLGGPGANVLTF. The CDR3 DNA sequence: TGTGCCAGCAGCCTGGGAGGGCCTGGGGCCAACGTCCTGACTTTC. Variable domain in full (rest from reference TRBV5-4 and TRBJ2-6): ETGVTQSPTHLIKTRGQQVTLRCSSQSGHNTVSWYQQALGQGPQFIFQYYREEENGRGNFPPRFSGLQFPNYSSELNVNALELDDSALYLCASSLGGPGANVLTFGAGSRLTVL.

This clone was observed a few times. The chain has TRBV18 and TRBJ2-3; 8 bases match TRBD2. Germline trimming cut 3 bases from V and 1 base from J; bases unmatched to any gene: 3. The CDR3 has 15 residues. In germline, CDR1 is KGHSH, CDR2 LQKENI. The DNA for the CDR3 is TGTGCCAGCTCACCGGGACTAGAAGGCACAGATACGCAGTATTTT. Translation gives CASSPGLEGTDTQYF.

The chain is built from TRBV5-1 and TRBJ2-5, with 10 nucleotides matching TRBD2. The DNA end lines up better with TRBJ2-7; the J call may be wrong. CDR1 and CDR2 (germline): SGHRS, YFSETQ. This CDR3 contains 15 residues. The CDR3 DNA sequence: TGCGCCAGCAGCTTGCTAGCGGGAGTTCAATACGAGCAGTACTTC. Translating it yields CASSLLAGVQYEQYF.

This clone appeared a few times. In nucleotides, the CDR3 is TGTGCCAGCAGCTTCGGGGCGGGGGCCTACGAGCAGTACTTC. Translated, it gives CASSFGAGAYEQYF. This chain connects TRBV7-2 to TRBJ2-7; 7 bases are a match to TRBD2. This CDR3 contains 14 residues. In germline, CDR1 is SGHTA, CDR2 FQGNSA. J gave up 2 bases and V 3 bases, and 4 bases lay outside the gene matches.

The CDR3 protein is CAGSRTEVNEQFF. As DNA, the CDR3 is TGTGCCGGGTCCAGGACAGAGGTGAATGAGCAGTTCTTC. The rearrangement links TRBV7-9 to TRBJ2-1, with D possibly being TRBD1 (6 bases). The germline V and J ends were trimmed by 11 bases and 7 bases, with 18 bases remaining between them. The CDR3 sequence is 13 residues long. Per germline, CDR1 SEHNR and CDR2 FQNEAQ (reference sequence).

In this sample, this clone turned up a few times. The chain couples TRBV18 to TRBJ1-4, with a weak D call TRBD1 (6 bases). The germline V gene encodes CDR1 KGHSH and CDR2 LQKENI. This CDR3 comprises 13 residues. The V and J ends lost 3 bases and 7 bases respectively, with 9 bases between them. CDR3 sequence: CASSPTGFEKLFF. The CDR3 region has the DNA TGTGCCAGCTCACCGACAGGTTTTGAAAAACTGTTTTTT.

The CDR3 loop is CAIRVLAGAGTQYF. In DNA, the CDR3 is TGTGCCATCAGGGTACTAGCGGGAGCGGGGACCCAGTACTTC. The V and J genes are TRBV10-3 and TRBJ2-5; TRBD2 agrees at 11 bases. After removal of 6 bases from V and 7 bases from J, the junction contained 7 bases not matched to a gene. The CDR3 has 14 residues. The germline V gene has CDR1 ENHRY and CDR2 SYGVKD.

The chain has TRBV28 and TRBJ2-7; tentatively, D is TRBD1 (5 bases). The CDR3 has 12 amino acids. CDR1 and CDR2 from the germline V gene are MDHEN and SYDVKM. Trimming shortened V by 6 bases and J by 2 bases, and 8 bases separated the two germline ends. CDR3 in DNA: TGTGCCAGCAGACAGGAAACCTACGAGCAGTACTTC. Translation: CASRQETYEQYF.

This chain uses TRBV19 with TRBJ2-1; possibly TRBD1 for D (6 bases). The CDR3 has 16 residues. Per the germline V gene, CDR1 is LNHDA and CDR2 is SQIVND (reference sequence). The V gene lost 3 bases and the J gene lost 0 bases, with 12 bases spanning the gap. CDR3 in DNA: TGTGCCAGTAGTATGGGACATTCAAGCTCCTACAATGAGCAGTTCTTC. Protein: CASSMGHSSSYNEQFF. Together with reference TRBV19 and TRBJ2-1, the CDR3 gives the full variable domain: DGGITQSPKYLFRKEGQNVTLSCEQNLNHDAMYWYRQDPGQGLRLIYYSQIVNDFQKGDIAEGYSVSREKKESFPLTVTSAQKNPTAFYLCASSMGHSSSYNEQFFGPGTRLTVL.

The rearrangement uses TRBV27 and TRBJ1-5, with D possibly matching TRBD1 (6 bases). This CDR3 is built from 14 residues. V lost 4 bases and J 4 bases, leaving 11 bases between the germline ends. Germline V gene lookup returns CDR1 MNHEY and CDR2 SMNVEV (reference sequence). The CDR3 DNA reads TGTGCCAGCAGTTCATCGGACAGTAATCAGCCCCAGCATTTT. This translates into CASSSSDSNQPQHF.

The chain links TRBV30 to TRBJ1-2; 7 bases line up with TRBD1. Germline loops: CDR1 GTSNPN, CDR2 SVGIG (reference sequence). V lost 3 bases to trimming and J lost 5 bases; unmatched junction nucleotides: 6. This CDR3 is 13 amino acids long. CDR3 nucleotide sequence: TGTGCCTGGAGAGAACAGGGGTGGTATGGCTACACCTTC. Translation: CAWREQGWYGYTF.

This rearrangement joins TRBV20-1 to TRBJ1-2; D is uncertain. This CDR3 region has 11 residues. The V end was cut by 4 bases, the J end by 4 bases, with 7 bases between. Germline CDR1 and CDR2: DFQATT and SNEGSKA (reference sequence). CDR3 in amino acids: CSATHSYGYTF. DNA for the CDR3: TGCAGTGCTACCCACTCCTATGGCTACACCTTC.

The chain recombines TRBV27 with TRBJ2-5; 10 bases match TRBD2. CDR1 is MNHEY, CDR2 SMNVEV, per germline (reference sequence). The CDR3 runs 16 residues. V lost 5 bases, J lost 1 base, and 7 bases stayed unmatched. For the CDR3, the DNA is TGTGCCAGCAGTCCTTCCCGGACTAGCGGCCAAGAGACCCAGTACTTC. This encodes CASSPSRTSGQETQYF.

The CDR3 DNA is TGTGCCAGCAGCCCTACGGAGACTAGCGGGGGTGTCACAGATACGCAGTATTTT. Translation gives CASSPTETSGGVTDTQYF. This sequence joins TRBV9 and TRBJ2-3, with 12 bases matching TRBD2. The CDR3 extends over 18 amino acids. Germline CDR1 reads SGDLS; CDR2 reads YYNGEE. Unmatched junction bases numbered 11, after V lost 4 bases and J lost 2 bases.

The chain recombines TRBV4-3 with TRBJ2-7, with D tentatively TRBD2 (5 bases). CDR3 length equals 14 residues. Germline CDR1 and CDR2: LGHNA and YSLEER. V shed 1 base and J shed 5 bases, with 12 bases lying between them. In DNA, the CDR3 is TGCGCCAGCAGCCAAGCCGGACTGCAGAACGAGCAGTACTTC. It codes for CASSQAGLQNEQYF.

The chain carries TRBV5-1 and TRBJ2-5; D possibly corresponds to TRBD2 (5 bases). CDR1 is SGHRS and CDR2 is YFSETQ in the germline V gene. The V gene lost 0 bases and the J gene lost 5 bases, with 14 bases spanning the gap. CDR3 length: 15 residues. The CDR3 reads CASSLEGFPGETQYF. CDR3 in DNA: TGCGCCAGCAGCTTGGAAGGTTTCCCGGGGGAGACCCAGTACTTC.

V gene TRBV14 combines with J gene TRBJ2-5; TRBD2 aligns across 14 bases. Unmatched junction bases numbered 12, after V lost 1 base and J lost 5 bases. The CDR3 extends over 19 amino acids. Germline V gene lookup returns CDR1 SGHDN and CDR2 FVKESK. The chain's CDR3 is CASSQGLAGGPLQPETQYF. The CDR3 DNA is TGTGCCAGCAGCCAAGGACTAGCGGGGGGGCCGCTCCAACCTGAGACCCAGTACTTC.

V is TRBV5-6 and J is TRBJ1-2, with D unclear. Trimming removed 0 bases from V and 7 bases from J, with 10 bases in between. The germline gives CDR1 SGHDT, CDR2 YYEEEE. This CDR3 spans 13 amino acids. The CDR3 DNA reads TGTGCCAGCAGCTTGGTTAGCGGCCTTGGCTACACCTTC. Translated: CASSLVSGLGYTF.

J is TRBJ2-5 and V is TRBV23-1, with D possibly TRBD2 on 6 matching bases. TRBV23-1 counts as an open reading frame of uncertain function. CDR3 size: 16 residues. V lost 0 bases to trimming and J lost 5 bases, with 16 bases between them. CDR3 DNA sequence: TGCGCCAGCAGTCAATCGGGAGGCCGGTCGTGGGAGACCCAGTACTTC. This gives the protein CASSQSGGRSWETQYF.

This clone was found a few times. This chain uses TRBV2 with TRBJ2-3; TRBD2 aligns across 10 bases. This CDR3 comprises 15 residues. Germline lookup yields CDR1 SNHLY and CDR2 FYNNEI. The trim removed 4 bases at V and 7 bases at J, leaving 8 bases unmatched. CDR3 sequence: CASSAIAGGLNTQYF. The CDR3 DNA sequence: TGTGCCAGCAGTGCCATAGCGGGAGGTTTAAATACGCAGTATTTT.